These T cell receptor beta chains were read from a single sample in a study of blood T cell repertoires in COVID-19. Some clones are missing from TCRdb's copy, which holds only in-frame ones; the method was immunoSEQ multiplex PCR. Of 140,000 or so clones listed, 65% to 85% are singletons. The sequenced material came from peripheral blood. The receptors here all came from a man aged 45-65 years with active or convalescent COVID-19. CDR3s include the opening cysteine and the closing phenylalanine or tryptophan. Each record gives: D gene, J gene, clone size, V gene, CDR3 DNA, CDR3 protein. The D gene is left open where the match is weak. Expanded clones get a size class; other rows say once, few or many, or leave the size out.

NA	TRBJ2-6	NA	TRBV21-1	TGTGCCAGCAGCAAACTTGAGTTGGGGGCCAACGTCCTGACTTTC	CASSKLELGANVLTF
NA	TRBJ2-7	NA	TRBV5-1	TGCGCCAGCAGCATAACCGGCGGAACCAGCTCCTACGAGCAGTACTTC	CASSITGGTSSYEQYF
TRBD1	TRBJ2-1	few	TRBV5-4	TGTGCCAGCAGCTTGCGGACAGGGGAAACGAATGAGCAGTTCTTC	CASSLRTGETNEQFF
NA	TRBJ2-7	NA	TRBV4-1	TGCGCCAGCAGCCAGGGGACTTTCACCTACGAGCAGTACTTC	CASSQGTFTYEQYF
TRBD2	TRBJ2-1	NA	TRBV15	TGTGCCACCAGCAGAGAACGGACTAGTTCCGATGAGCAGTTCTTC	CATSRERTSSDEQFF
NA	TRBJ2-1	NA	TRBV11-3	TGTGCCAGCAGCTTAGCAGGCGGGATTGAAGATGAGCAGTTCTTC	CASSLAGGIEDEQFF
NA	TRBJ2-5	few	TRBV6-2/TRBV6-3	TGTGCCAGCAGTTACCCGGGACTCCACCAAGAGACCCAGTACTTC	CASSYPGLHQETQYF
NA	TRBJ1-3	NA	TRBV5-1	TGCGCCAGCAGCTTGGGGGCGACCGGTGGAAACACCATATATTTT	CASSLGATGGNTIYF
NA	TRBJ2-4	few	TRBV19	TGTGCCAGTAGTAACATAAGGGGATCTTTCAAATCCCTAGCCAAAAACATTCAGTACTTC	CASSNIRGSFKSLAKNIQYF
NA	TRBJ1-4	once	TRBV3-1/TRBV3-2	TGTGCCAGCAGCCAGCCTTTCGGGCGGGAGACTGAAAAACTGTTTTTT	CASSQPFGRETEKLFF
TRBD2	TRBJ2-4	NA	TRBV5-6	TGTGCCAGCAGCTTGGGGGCTAGCGGGTACCAAAACATTCAGTACTTC	CASSLGASGYQNIQYF
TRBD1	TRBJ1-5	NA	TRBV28	TGTACTACAGGGGGCAGCAATCAGCCCCAGCATTTT	CTTGGSNQPQHF
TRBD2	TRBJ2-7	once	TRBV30	TGTGCCATTGATGTAGCGGGGAGCTACGAGCAGTACTTC	CAIDVAGSYEQYF
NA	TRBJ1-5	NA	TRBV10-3	TGTGCCATCAGTGAGTGGGGGGGTGGGCAGCCCCAGCATTTT	CAISEWGGGQPQHF
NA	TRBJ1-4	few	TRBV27	TGTGCCAGCAGTTTTGGGGGGGATGAAAAACTGTTTTTT	CASSFGGDEKLFF
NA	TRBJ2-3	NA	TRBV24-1	TGTGCCACCAGTGATTTGCGGTCTAGCACAGATACGCAGTATTTT	CATSDLRSSTDTQYF
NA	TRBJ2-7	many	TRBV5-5	TGTGCCAGCTCGGACTTGTCCTACGAGCAGTACTTC	CASSDLSYEQYF
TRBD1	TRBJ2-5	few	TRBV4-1	TGCGCCAGCAGCCAAGGACTACAGGGGGGAGGTGAGACCCAGTACTTC	CASSQGLQGGGETQYF
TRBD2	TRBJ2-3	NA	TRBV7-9	TGTGCCAGCAGCTCTAGCGGAAGCACAGATACGCAGTATTTT	CASSSSGSTDTQYF
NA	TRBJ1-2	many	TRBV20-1	TGCAGTGCTAGTAGCGGGGAGAACTATGGCTACACCTTC	CSASSGENYGYTF
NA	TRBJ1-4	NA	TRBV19	TGTGCCAGTAGTATCCGAGCAACTAATGAAAAACTGTTTTTT	CASSIRATNEKLFF
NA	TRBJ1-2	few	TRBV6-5	TGTGCCAGCAGTCCCTACGACAGAGACTATGGCTACACCTTC	CASSPYDRDYGYTF
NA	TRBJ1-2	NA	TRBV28	TGTGCCAGCAGTTCTCCGACATTGGGGGGCTATGGCTACACCTTC	CASSSPTLGGYGYTF
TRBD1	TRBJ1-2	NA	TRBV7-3	TGTGCCAGCAGCTTGGGGAGGGCGAGCAGGGGGCTAGAGGGCTACACCTTC	CASSLGRASRGLEGYTF
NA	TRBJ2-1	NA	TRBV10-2	TGCGCCAGCAGTGATGTGACTAGAGGTCGAAATGAGCAGTTCTTC	CASSDVTRGRNEQFF
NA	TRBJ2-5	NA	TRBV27	TGTGCCAGCAGTTTTAGGGGGCAAGAGACCCAGTACTTC	CASSFRGQETQYF
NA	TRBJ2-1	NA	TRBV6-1	TGTGCCAGCAGTGAGGTAGCGTATTACAATGAGCAGTTCTTC	CASSEVAYYNEQFF
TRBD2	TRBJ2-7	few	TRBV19	TGTGCCAGTAGGAAAGCGGGAGGGAACTACGAGCAGTACTTC	CASRKAGGNYEQYF
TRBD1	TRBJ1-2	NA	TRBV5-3	TGTGCCAGAAGGCAGGGGGTCCCCTATGGCTACACCTTC	CARRQGVPYGYTF
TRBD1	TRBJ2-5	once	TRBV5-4	TGTGCCAGCGCACTGGGACAGGGGGGCTGGGAGACCCAGTACTTC	CASALGQGGWETQYF
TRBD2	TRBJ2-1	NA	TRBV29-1	TGCAGCGCCTCGACTAGCGGGGCTGTGCAGTTCTTC	CSASTSGAVQFF
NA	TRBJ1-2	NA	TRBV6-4	TGTGCCAGCAGTGACTCGAGCCGGCGTCCGGGGGGCTACACCTTC	CASSDSSRRPGGYTF
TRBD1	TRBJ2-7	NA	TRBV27	TGTGCCAGCAGTCCCAAGCCGGGACAGCACTACGAGCAGTACTTC	CASSPKPGQHYEQYF
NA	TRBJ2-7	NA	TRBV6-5	TGTGCCAGCAGTAACTCGGGAGCAACCTACGAGCAGTACTTC	CASSNSGATYEQYF
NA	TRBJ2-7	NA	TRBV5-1	TGCGCCAGCAGCCCAGAGGACAGCGTAGTCTACGAGCAGTACTTC	CASSPEDSVVYEQYF
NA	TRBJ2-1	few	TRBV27	TGTGCCAGCCGACCGGACTTGAGCTCCTACAATGAGCAGTTCTTC	CASRPDLSSYNEQFF
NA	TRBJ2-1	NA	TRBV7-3	TGTGCCAGCAGCTTATGGACTACCCCTTACAATGAGCAGTTCTTC	CASSLWTTPYNEQFF
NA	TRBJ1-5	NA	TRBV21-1	TGTGCCAGCAGCCTCGGGGGGGGAGGTCAGCCCCAGCATTTT	CASSLGGGGQPQHF
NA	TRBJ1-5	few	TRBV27	TGTGCCAGCAGTTTAAGTCAGGGGATTGGTCAGCCCCAGCATTTT	CASSLSQGIGQPQHF
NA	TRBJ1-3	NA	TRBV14	TGTGCCAGCGGTCCGGGAGCCAAGTCTGGAAACACCATATATTTT	CASGPGAKSGNTIYF